The 6 T cell receptor beta chains below come from one sample, sequenced in a study of beta chain features in type 1 diabetes. Study findings and constraints: For Type 1 diabetes patients, all four CD4+ subsets carried TCRB CDR3s that were moderately but significantly shorter.

Expressed TCRB transcripts were sequenced after all isolated RNA was converted to cDNA. Sequencing used immunoSEQ multiplex PCR; TCRdb keeps in-frame clones, though not all of them. Of around 710,000 clones detected, roughly 12% appear once; the ten largest clones hold more than 0.09%. These receptors' antigens are unknown. The sample comprised naive CD4+ T cells from blood. Receptors originate from a man in his thirties or forties with type 1 diabetes.

The rearrangement uses TRBV9 and TRBJ1-1; a possible D gene is TRBD1 (5 bases). The germline V gene encodes CDR1 SGDLS and CDR2 YYNGEE. Trimming took 6 bases from V and 4 from J, leaving 13 bases between them. The length of the CDR3 is 13 residues. In DNA, the CDR3 is TGTGCCAGCACCAGAGTCGGGGCCACTGAAGCTTTCTTT. This gives the protein CASTRVGATEAFF.

This clone turned up a few times. V usage is TRBV25-1 and J usage is TRBJ1-3; D is uncertain. Germline loops: CDR1 MGHDK, CDR2 SYGVNS. V lost 3 bases, J lost 2 bases, and 11 bases lay in between. The CDR3 sequence is 15 residues long. This chain's CDR3 is CASSEQAGPGNTIYF. Here the CDR3 DNA reads TGTGCCAGCAGTGAGCAGGCCGGCCCTGGAAACACCATATATTTT. The full variable domain, in which reference TRBV25-1 and TRBJ1-3 provide the parts outside the CDR3, is EADIYQTPRYLVIGTGKKITLECSQTMGHDKMYWYQQDPGMELHLIHYSYGVNSTEKGDLSSESTVSRIRTEHFPLTLESARPSHTSQYLCASSEQAGPGNTIYFGEGSWLTVV.

The rearrangement joins TRBV10-3 to TRBJ2-7; D could derive from TRBD1 or TRBD2 (5 bases each). CDR3 size: 13 residues. Germline lookup yields CDR1 ENHRY and CDR2 SYGVKD. V was clipped by 0 bases and J by 6 bases, with 9 bases between them. CDR3 in amino acids: CAISESMGVEQYF. DNA for the CDR3: TGTGCCATCAGTGAGTCGATGGGGGTCGAGCAGTACTTC.

The chain has TRBV7-8 and TRBJ2-3; a possible D gene is TRBD2 (5 bases). CDR3 length: 15 amino acids. Germline CDR1 SGHVS, CDR2 FQNEAQ. V lost 6 bases and J 4 bases, leaving 17 bases between the germline ends. DNA of the CDR3: TGTGCCAGCAGGCAAGGAGGTAGTGTGGCAGATACGCAGTATTTT. Residues: CASRQGGSVADTQYF.

This clone was observed a few times. V and J are TRBV30 and TRBJ2-7; TRBD2 aligns across 9 bases. Germline lookup yields CDR1 GTSNPN and CDR2 SVGIG (reference sequence). V lost 2 bases and J lost 2; bases outside the gene matches: 7. The CDR3 has 15 amino acids. CDR3 in DNA: TGTGCCTGGAGTCCACTAGCGGGCCCCCCCTACGAGCAGTACTTC. Amino acid sequence: CAWSPLAGPPYEQYF.

This clone was detected only a few times. The chain recombines TRBV2 with TRBJ1-1; no definite D call. The CDR3 is 12 residues long. CDR1 and CDR2 (germline): SNHLY, FYNNEI. Trimming removed 10 bases from V and 1 base from J, with 10 bases in between. The DNA for the CDR3 is TGTGCCATCAGGATGAGGAACACTGAAGCTTTCTTT. It specifies CAIRMRNTEAFF.